This T cell receptor (beta chain) is drawn from a study of vaccination effects on CD4 cells after COVID-19. Study as a whole: The median interval between the second dose and post-vaccine sampling was 72 days.

As to this clone: The antigen remains unidentified.

V was pared by 2 bases and J by 11 bases, with 15 bases between. The CDR3 has 13 amino acids. Germline V lookup: CDR1 MGHRA, CDR2 YSYEKL. TCRdb's copy holds only in-frame clones and misses some; the assay was immunoSEQ multiplex PCR. The sample yields 40,000 to 50,000 clones, around 70% seen once. With 9 to 11 days of culture completed, CD4+ T cells were isolated. Everyone in the study got two shots of either the BNT162b2 or mRNA-1273 vaccine. Testing of the vaccine recipients showed negative nucleocapsid antibodies and no prior SARS-CoV-2 infection. Cultures received IL-2 medium that replaced half the medium on days 3 and 7.

This receptor was identified in a human donor who received a COVID-19 vaccine. J is TRBJ1-1 and V is TRBV4-1; D not resolved. This material consisted of CD4+ T cells from PBMCs cultured without peptide, taken after COVID-19 vaccination. CDR3 protein: CASSQLMIAPAFF. The CDR3 DNA reads as TGCGCCAGCAGCCAACTAATGATAGCGCCTGCTTTCTTT.